The 21 T cell receptor beta chains listed next were all sequenced from one sample in a study of T cells in localized non-small cell lung cancer. Some clones are missing from TCRdb's copy, which holds only in-frame ones; the method was immunoSEQ multiplex PCR. This sample has tens of thousands of clones; about 80% occur once, and the top ten carry approximately 5.1%. This specimen consisted of PBMCs, obtained before any cancer treatment. The origin of the receptors is a man aged 35 to 70 with stage II lung adenocarcinoma.

The chain uses TRBV6-1 and TRBJ1-3; D is undetermined. V shed 6 bases and J shed 1 base, with 7 bases lying between them. Germline-derived CDR1 and CDR2 are MNHNS and SASEGT. CDR3 size: 13 residues. The CDR3 DNA follows: TGTGCCAGCAGCCCCCGTTCTGGAAACACCATATATTTT. This gives the protein CASSPRSGNTIYF.

The chain recombines TRBV9 with TRBJ2-2; TRBD2 is a possible D gene (5 bases). V shed 0 bases and J shed 2 bases, with 8 bases lying between them. The CDR3 runs to 15 residues. Looked up from germline, CDR1 is SGDLS and CDR2 is YYNGEE. CDR3 DNA sequence: TGTGCCAGCAGCGTAGTCGGGATTAACACCGGGGAGCTGTTTTTT. This encodes CASSVVGINTGELFF.

J is TRBJ2-2 and V is TRBV9; D unresolved. The germline V and J ends were trimmed by 2 bases and 5 bases, with 7 bases remaining between them. CDR3 length: 13 residues. CDR1 SGDLS and CDR2 YYNGEE come from the germline V gene. The CDR3 reads CASSVRETGELFF. Written as DNA, the CDR3 is TGTGCCAGCAGCGTTCGAGAGACCGGGGAGCTGTTTTTT.

CDR3 in amino acids: CASSPSPLGQSNQPQHF. CDR3 DNA: TGTGCCAGCAGTCCCTCCCCCCTCGGACAGAGCAATCAGCCCCAGCATTTT. The chain carries TRBV2 and TRBJ1-5; a possible D gene is TRBD1 (6 bases). CDR3 length equals 17 residues. Trimming took off 5 bases at V and 1 base at J, with 18 bases between the two ends. Germline CDR1 is SNHLY and CDR2 is FYNNEI. Full variable domain (outside the CDR3, taken from reference TRBV2 and TRBJ1-5): EPEVTQTPSHQVTQMGQEVILRCVPISNHLYFYWYRQILGQKVEFLVSFYNNEISEKSEIFDDQFSVERPDGSNFTLKIRSTKLEDSAMYFCASSPSPLGQSNQPQHFGDGTRLSIL.

This chain links TRBV5-8 with TRBJ2-7, with D unclear. CDR1 and CDR2 from the germline V gene are SGHTS and YDEGEE. The CDR3 has 14 amino acids. With 0 bases removed from V and 0 bases from J, the gap between germline ends came to 7 bases. CDR3 DNA: TGTGCCAGCAGCTTGGGGCAGAGCTCCTACGAGCAGTACTTC. Its translation: CASSLGQSSYEQYF.

The chain has TRBV5-1 and TRBJ2-7; 15 bases line up with TRBD2. Germline CDR1 and CDR2: SGHRS and YFSETQ. The CDR3 is 15 residues long. V lost 4 bases and J lost 4; bases outside the gene matches: 3. The CDR3 loop is CASSPGLAGGYEQYF. The CDR3 nucleotides read TGCGCCAGCAGCCCGGGACTAGCGGGAGGTTACGAGCAGTACTTC.

V is TRBV7-8 and J is TRBJ2-5; TRBD2 matches at 9 bases. The end of the DNA is better explained by TRBJ2-7, so the J call may be wrong. This CDR3 is 14 amino acids long. Germline V gene sequence: CDR1 SGHVS, CDR2 FQNEAQ. The CDR3 nucleotides are TGTGCCAGCATGGCGGGAGGGATAATCTACGAGCAGTACTTC. Residues: CASMAGGIIYEQYF.

This sequence joins TRBV6-1 and TRBJ1-1; D is possibly TRBD1 (6 bases). V gave up 5 bases and J gave up 6 bases, with 7 bases separating them. This CDR3 is built from 11 residues. Per germline, CDR1 MNHNS and CDR2 SASEGT. CDR3 protein: CASSQGPEAFF. The DNA of the CDR3 is TGTGCCAGCAGTCAGGGGCCTGAAGCTTTCTTT.

The V and J genes are TRBV5-5 and TRBJ2-7; D unresolved. The CDR3 is 14 residues long. Trimming removed 5 bases from V and 2 bases from J, with 14 bases in between. The germline CDR1 and CDR2 sequences are SGHKS and YYEKEE (reference sequence). CDR3 amino acids: CASRSRASTYEQYF. For the CDR3, the DNA is TGTGCCAGCAGGAGTAGGGCCAGCACCTACGAGCAGTACTTC.

The V and J genes are TRBV5-1 and TRBJ1-1, with unresolved D. The germline V gene has CDR1 SGHRS and CDR2 YFSETQ. This CDR3 comprises 20 residues. Trimming took off 2 bases at V and 4 bases at J, with 30 bases between the two ends. The CDR3, as DNA: TGCGCCAGCAGCTTCTCTTTGAGTAAAACAGTTTTGTCTTCCTCCACTGAAGCTTTCTTT. Translated: CASSFSLSKTVLSSSTEAFF.

The V call is TRBV11-3, the J call TRBJ2-1, with TRBD2 as a possible D gene (5 bases). V was shortened by 4 bases and J by 2 bases, with 15 bases between the two germline ends. CDR3 length: 16 residues. Germline CDR1 SGHNT, CDR2 YENEEA. DNA of the CDR3: TGTGCCAGCAGCTCGGCATACCGGGAAACCTACAATGAGCAGTTCTTC. It translates to CASSSAYRETYNEQFF.

DNA for the CDR3: TGTGCCAGCAGTTTGAGGGAAAGGTATAACACCGGGGAGCTGTTTTTT. Protein sequence: CASSLRERYNTGELFF. The V gene is TRBV27, the J gene TRBJ2-2; the D gene is possibly TRBD2 (5 bases). The CDR3 spans 16 residues. Germline V gives CDR1 MNHEY, CDR2 SMNVEV (reference sequence). Trimming pared 3 bases from V and 2 bases from J, leaving 13 bases between.

This clone showed up just a few times. The chain uses TRBV11-2 and TRBJ2-1; D gene unclear. The V end was cut by 8 bases, the J end by 6 bases, with 14 bases between. The germline V gene encodes CDR1 SGHAT and CDR2 FQNNGV. The CDR3 runs to 13 residues. Here the CDR3 reads CASVGSFRNEQFF. The DNA for the CDR3 is TGTGCCAGCGTAGGCAGTTTTCGCAATGAGCAGTTCTTC.

The chain employs TRBV5-1 and TRBJ1-3, with 7 bases fitting TRBD1. The CDR3 spans 16 residues. Germline V CDR1 and CDR2: SGHRS, YFSETQ. V was pared by 0 bases and J by 3 bases, with 6 bases of the junction left unmatched. The CDR3 spells CASSLGHGTDGNTIYF. CDR3 sequence (DNA): TGCGCCAGCAGCTTGGGCCATGGGACAGATGGAAACACCATATATTTT. Based on the CDR3 plus reference TRBV5-1 and TRBJ1-3, the full variable domain is KAGVTQTPRYLIKTRGQQVTLSCSPISGHRSVSWYQQTPGQGLQFLFEYFSETQRNKGNFPGRFSGRQFSNSRSEMNVSTLELGDSALYLCASSLGHGTDGNTIYFGEGSWLTVV.

The chain carries TRBV6-4 and TRBJ1-1; perhaps TRBD1 as D (6 bases). The CDR3 runs to 14 residues. CDR1 and CDR2 from the germline V gene are MRHNA and SNTAGT. V was clipped by 3 bases and J by 4 bases, with 12 bases between them. This CDR3 reads CASSEEQGRTEAFF. The CDR3 DNA reads TGTGCCAGCAGTGAAGAACAGGGTCGCACTGAAGCTTTCTTT.

V is TRBV4-1 and J is TRBJ1-2; 8 positions match TRBD1. Germline-derived CDR1 and CDR2 are MGHRA and YSYEKL. This CDR3 has 15 residues. J gave up 7 bases and V 0 bases, and 7 bases lay outside the gene matches. For the CDR3, the DNA is TGCGCCAGCAGCCAAGATAGGGCAGGGGGCGGTGGCTACACCTTC. It codes for CASSQDRAGGGGYTF.

CDR3 sequence (DNA): TGTGCCAGCAGTGTAGAGGCCTACTCACCCCTCCACTTT. This encodes CASSVEAYSPLHF. The J gene is TRBJ1-6, the V gene TRBV6-4; D remains unclear. Between the trimmed V and J ends, which lost 4 bases and 10 bases, there was a span of 11 bases. This CDR3 has 13 residues. CDR1 MRHNA and CDR2 SNTAGT come from the germline V gene.

The chain recombines TRBV2 with TRBJ2-2; D gene unclear. This CDR3 is built from 14 residues. Germline V gene data show CDR1 as SNHLY and CDR2 as FYNNEI. V was pared by 2 bases and J by 4 bases, with 8 bases between. The CDR3 DNA reads TGTGCCAGCAGTGAACCCCGAGGCACCGGGGAGCTGTTTTTT. Its translation is CASSEPRGTGELFF.

Worth noting for this clone: Other nucleotide sequences in the sample specify the same CDR3. This chain uses TRBV28 with TRBJ1-1; D gene unclear. The CDR3 covers 15 residues. Germline V gives CDR1 MDHEN, CDR2 SYDVKM. The V end lost 1 base, the J end lost 0 bases, and 9 bases lay between the germline ends. CDR3 protein: CASSLSPGVNTEAFF. CDR3 DNA sequence: TGTGCCAGCAGTTTATCCCCAGGAGTGAACACTGAAGCTTTCTTT.

There are a few counts of this clone. This rearrangement joins TRBV29-1 to TRBJ2-7, with D maybe TRBD1 (6 bases). The length of the CDR3 is 16 residues. Trimming removed 6 bases at V and 5 bases at J, with 26 bases between. Germline values: CDR1 SQVTM, CDR2 ANQGSEA. DNA of the CDR3: TGCAGCGTCGGACAGTCTCGGGGTGGTAGTCTCCACGAGCAGTACTTC. Translated, it gives CSVGQSRGGSLHEQYF.

The genes are TRBV10-2 and TRBJ2-7, with 8 bases that match TRBD2. The CDR3 loop spans 15 amino acids. Germline CDR1 WSHSY, CDR2 SAAADI. J lost 2 bases, V lost 8 bases, and 11 bases had no gene match. The CDR3 DNA follows: TGCGCCAGCGTTAAACCTGTAGCGGGGACCTACGAGCAGTACTTC. This codes for CASVKPVAGTYEQYF.